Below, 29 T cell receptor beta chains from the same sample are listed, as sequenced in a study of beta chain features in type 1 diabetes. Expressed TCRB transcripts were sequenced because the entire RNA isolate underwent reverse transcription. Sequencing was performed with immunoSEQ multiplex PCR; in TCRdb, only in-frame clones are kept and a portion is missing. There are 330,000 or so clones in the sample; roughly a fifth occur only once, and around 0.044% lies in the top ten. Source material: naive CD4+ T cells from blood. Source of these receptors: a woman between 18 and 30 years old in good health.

Here the CDR3 reads CASSLEGDMRNIQYF. CDR3 DNA sequence: TGTGCCAGCAGCTTAGAGGGAGACATGAGAAACATTCAGTACTTC. This chain uses TRBV7-2 with TRBJ2-4; possible D gene TRBD2, 5 bases. CDR3 length: 15 residues. Germline values: CDR1 SGHTA, CDR2 FQGNSA. Trimming took off 1 base at V and 6 bases at J, with 13 bases between the two ends.

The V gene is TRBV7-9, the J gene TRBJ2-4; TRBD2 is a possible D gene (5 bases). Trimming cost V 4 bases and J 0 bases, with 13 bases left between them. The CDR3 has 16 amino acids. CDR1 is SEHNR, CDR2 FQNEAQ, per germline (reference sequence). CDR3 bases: TGTGCCAGCAGCTCCCCCCGGGGATTAGCCAAAAACATTCAGTACTTC. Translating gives CASSSPRGLAKNIQYF. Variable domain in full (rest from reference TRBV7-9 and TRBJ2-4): DTGVSQNPRHKITKRGQNVTFRCDPISEHNRLYWYRQTLGQGPEFLTYFQNEAQLEKSRLLSDRFSAERPKGSFSTLEIQRTEQGDSAMYLCASSSPRGLAKNIQYFGAGTRLSVL.

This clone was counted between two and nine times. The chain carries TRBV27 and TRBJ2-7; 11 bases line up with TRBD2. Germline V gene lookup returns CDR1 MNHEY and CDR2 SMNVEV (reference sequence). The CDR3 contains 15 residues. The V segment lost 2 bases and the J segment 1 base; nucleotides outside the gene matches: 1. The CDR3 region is CASSLGTSGSYEQYF. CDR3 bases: TGTGCCAGCAGTTTAGGGACTAGCGGTTCCTACGAGCAGTACTTC.

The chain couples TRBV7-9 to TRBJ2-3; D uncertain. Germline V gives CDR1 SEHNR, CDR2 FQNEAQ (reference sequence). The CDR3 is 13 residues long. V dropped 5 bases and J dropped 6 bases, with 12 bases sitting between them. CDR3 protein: CASSASQRDTQYF. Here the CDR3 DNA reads TGTGCCAGCAGCGCTTCTCAGAGGGATACGCAGTATTTT.

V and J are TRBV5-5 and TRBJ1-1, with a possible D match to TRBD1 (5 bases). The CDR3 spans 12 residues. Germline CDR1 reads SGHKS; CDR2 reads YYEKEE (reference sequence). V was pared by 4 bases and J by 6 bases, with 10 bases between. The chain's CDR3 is CASSVTGPEAFF. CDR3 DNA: TGTGCCAGCAGCGTAACAGGACCTGAAGCTTTCTTT.

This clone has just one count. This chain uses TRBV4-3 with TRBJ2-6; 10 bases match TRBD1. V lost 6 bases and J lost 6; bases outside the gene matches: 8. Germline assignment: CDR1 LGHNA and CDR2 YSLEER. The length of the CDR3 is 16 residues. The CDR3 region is CASSRQGAGVANVLTF. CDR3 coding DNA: TGCGCCAGCAGTCGACAGGGGGCGGGTGTGGCCAACGTCCTGACTTTC.

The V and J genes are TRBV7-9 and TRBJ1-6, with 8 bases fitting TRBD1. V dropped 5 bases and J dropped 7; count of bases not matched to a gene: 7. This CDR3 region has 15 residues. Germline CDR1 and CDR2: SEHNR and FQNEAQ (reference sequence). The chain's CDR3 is CASSQERTGNSPLHF. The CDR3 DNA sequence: TGTGCCAGCAGCCAAGAAAGGACAGGGAATTCACCCCTCCACTTT.

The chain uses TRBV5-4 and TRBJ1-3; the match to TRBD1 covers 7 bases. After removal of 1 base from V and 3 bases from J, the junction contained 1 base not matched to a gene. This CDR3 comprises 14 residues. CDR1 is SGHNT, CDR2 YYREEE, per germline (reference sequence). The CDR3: CASSLQGVGNTIYF. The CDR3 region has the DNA TGTGCCAGCAGCTTGCAGGGGGTTGGAAACACCATATATTTT.

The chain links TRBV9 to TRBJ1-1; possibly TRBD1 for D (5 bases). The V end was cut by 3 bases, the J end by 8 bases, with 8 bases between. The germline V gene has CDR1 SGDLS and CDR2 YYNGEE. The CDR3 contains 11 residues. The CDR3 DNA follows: TGTGCCAGCAGCGCGACAGTGGAAGCTTTCTTT. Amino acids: CASSATVEAFF.

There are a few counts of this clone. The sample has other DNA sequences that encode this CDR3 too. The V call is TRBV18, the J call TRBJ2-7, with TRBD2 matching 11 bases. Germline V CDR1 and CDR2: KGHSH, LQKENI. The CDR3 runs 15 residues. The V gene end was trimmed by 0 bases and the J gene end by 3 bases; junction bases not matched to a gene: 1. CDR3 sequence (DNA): TGTGCCAGCTCACCACCGGGACTAGCGGACTACGAGCAGTACTTC. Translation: CASSPPGLADYEQYF. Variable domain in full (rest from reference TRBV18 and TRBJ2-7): NAGVMQNPRHLVRRRGQEARLRCSPMKGHSHVYWYRQLPEEGLKFMVYLQKENIIDESGMPKERFSAEFPKEGPSILRIQQVVRGDSAAYFCASSPPGLADYEQYFGPGTRLTVT.

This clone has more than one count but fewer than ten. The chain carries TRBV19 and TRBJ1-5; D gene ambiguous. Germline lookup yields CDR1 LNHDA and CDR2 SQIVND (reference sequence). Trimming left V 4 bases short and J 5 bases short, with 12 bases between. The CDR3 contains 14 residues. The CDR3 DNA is TGTGCCAGTAGTAATCTCCTTGAGGATCAGCCCCAGCATTTT. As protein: CASSNLLEDQPQHF.

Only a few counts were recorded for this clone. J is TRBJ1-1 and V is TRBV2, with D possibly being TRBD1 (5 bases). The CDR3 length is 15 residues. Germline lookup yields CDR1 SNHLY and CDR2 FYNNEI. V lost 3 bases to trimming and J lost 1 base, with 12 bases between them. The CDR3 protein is CASSDTPGGNTEAFF. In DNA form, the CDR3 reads TGTGCCAGCAGTGATACCCCGGGGGGGAACACTGAAGCTTTCTTT.

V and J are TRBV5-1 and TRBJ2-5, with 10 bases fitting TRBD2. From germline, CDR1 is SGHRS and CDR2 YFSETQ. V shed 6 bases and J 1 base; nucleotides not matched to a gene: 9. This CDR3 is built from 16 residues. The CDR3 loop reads CASTLPSGGVQETQYF. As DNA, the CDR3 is TGCGCCAGCACTCTCCCTAGCGGGGGCGTCCAAGAGACCCAGTACTTC.

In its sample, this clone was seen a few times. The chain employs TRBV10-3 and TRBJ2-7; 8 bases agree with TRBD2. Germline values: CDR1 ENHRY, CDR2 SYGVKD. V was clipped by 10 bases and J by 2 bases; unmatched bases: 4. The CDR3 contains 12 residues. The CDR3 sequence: CATSREAYEQYF. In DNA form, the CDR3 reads TGTGCCACTTCGCGGGAGGCCTACGAGCAGTACTTC.

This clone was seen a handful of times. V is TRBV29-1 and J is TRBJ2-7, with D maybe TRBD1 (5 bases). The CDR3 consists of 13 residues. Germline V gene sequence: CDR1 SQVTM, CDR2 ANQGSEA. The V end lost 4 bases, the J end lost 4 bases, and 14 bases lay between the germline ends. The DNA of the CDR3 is TGCAGCGTTGGACTTCCAGGGTTATACGAGCAGTACTTC. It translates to CSVGLPGLYEQYF.

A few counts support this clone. CDR3 sequence reads: CASSQSHRVTYNEQFF. In DNA, the CDR3 is TGCGCCAGCAGTCAATCCCACAGGGTCACCTACAATGAGCAGTTCTTC. The chain has TRBV23-1 and TRBJ2-1, with D possibly being TRBD1 (6 bases). TRBV23-1 is known as an ORF, though its function is uncertain. The CDR3 runs 16 residues. Trimming left V 0 bases short and J 2 bases short, with 11 bases between.

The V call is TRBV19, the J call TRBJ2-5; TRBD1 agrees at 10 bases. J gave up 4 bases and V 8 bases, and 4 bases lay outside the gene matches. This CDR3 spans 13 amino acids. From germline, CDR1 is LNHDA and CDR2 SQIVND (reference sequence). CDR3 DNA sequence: TGTGCCAGTTCCGGGACAGGGGTAGAGACCCAGTACTTC. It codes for CASSGTGVETQYF. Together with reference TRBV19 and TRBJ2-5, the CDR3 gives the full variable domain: DGGITQSPKYLFRKEGQNVTLSCEQNLNHDAMYWYRQDPGQGLRLIYYSQIVNDFQKGDIAEGYSVSREKKESFPLTVTSAQKNPTAFYLCASSGTGVETQYFGPGTRLLVL.

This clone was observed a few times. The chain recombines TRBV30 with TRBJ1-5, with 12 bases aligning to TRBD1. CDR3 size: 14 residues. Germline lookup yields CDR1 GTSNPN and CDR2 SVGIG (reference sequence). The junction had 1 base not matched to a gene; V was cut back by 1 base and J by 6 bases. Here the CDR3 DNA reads TGTGCCTGGAGTGGGGGACAGGGGGCTCAGCCCCAGCATTTT. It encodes CAWSGGQGAQPQHF.

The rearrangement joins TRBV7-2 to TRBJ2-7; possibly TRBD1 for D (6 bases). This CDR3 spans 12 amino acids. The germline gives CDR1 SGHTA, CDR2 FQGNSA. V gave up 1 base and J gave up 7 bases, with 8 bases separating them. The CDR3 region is CASSLVRGEQYF. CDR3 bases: TGTGCCAGCAGCTTAGTGAGGGGGGAGCAGTACTTC.

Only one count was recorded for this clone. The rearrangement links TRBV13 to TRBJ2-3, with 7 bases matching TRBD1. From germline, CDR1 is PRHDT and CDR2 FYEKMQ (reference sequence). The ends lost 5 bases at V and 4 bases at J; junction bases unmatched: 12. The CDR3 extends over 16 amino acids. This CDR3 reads CASSARQGKGPDTQYF. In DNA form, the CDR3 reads TGTGCCAGCAGCGCCCGACAGGGTAAAGGACCAGATACGCAGTATTTT. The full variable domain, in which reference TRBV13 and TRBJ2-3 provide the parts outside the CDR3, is AAGVIQSPRHLIKEKRETATLKCYPIPRHDTVYWYQQGPGQDPQFLISFYEKMQSDKGSIPDRFSAQQFSDYHSELNMSSLELGDSALYFCASSARQGKGPDTQYFGPGTRLTVL.

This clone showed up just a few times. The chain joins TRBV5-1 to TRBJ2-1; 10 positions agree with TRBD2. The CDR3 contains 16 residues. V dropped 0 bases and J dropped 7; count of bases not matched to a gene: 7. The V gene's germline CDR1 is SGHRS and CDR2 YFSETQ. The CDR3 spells CASSLVEASGSNEQFF. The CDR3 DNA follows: TGCGCCAGCAGCTTGGTGGAAGCTAGCGGGAGTAATGAGCAGTTCTTC.

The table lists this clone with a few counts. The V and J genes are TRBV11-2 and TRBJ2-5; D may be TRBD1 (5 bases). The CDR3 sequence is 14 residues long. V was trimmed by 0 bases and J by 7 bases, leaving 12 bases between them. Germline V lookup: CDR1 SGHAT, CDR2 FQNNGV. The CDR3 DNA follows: TGTGCCAGCAGCTTAGACCAGGGTATTAGGACCCAGTACTTC. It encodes CASSLDQGIRTQYF.

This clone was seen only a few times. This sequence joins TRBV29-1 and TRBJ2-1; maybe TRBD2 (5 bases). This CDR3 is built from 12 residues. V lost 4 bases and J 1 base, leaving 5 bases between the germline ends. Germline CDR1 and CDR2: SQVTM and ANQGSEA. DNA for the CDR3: TGCAGCGTTGGGAGGTCCTACAATGAGCAGTTCTTC. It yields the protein CSVGRSYNEQFF.

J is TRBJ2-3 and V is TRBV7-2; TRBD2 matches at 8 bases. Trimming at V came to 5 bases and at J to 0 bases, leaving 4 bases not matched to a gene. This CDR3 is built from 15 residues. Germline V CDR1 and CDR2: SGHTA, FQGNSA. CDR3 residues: CASSPSGGSTDTQYF. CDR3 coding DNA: TGTGCCAGCAGCCCGAGCGGGGGTAGCACAGATACGCAGTATTTT.

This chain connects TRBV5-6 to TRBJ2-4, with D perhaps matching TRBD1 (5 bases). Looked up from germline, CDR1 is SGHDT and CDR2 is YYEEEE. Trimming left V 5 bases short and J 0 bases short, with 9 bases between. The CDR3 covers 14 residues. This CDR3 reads CASRIDRAKNIQYF. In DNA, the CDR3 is TGTGCCAGCAGAATCGACAGAGCCAAAAACATTCAGTACTTC.

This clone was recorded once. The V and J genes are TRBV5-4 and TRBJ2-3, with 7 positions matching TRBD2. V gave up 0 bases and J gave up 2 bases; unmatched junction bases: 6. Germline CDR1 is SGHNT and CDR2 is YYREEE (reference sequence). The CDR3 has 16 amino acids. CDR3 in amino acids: CASSLDISGSTDTQYF. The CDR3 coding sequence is TGTGCCAGCAGCTTGGATATTAGCGGGTCCACAGATACGCAGTATTTT.

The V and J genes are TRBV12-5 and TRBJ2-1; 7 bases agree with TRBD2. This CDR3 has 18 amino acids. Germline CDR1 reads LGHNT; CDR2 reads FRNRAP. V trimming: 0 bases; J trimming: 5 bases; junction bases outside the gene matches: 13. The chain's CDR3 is CASGLVFWAGGGNNEQFF. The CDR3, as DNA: TGTGCTAGTGGTTTGGTATTCTGGGCTGGCGGGGGTAACAATGAGCAGTTCTTC.

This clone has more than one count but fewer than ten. The CDR3 DNA reads TGTGCCAGCTCACCACAGACCGGGGGAGCGGGGGAGACCCAGTACTTC. Translating it yields CASSPQTGGAGETQYF. The V call is TRBV18, the J call TRBJ2-5, with TRBD2 matching over 7 bases. Losses at the gene ends were 1 base for V and 5 bases for J; bases not matched to a gene: 10. CDR3 size: 16 residues. CDR1 KGHSH and CDR2 LQKENI come from the germline V gene. The full variable domain, completed using reference TRBV18 and TRBJ2-5, is NAGVMQNPRHLVRRRGQEARLRCSPMKGHSHVYWYRQLPEEGLKFMVYLQKENIIDESGMPKERFSAEFPKEGPSILRIQQVVRGDSAAYFCASSPQTGGAGETQYFGPGTRLLVL.

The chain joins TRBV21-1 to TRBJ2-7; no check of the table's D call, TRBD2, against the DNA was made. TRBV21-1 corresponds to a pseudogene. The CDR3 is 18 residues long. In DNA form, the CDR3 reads TGTGCCAGCAGAGTGTGTCCCCTTGCGGGAGGGCCCTCCAACGAGCAGTACTTC. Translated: CASRVCPLAGGPSNEQYF.